One sample yielded the 23 T cell receptor beta chains listed below, sequenced in a study of shared clonotypes between healthy human individuals. The assay was immunoSEQ multiplex PCR, and TCRdb's table has in-frame clones only and misses some. The sample yields 800,000 to 1,200,000 clones, around 78% seen once. The specimen was memory CD4+ T cells from PBMCs. This sample's subset: CD45RA-negative fraction. These receptors all come from a man between 18 and 35 years old in good health. Some clones in this sample may be carry-over from other donors' samples.

The gene calls are TRBV5-1 and TRBJ1-2; 12 bases match TRBD1. The CDR3 has 18 amino acids. Trimming at V came to 4 bases and at J to 8 bases, leaving 18 bases not matched to a gene. From germline, CDR1 is SGHRS and CDR2 YFSETQ. CDR3 nucleotides: TGCGCCAGCAGCCCGCGGGGACAGGGGGCGCGGTCGCCCGGGGGCTACACCTTC. Protein sequence: CASSPRGQGARSPGGYTF.

V usage is TRBV7-9 and J usage is TRBJ1-3, with 7 nucleotides matching TRBD1. The ends lost 4 bases at V and 4 bases at J; junction bases unmatched: 7. Per the germline V gene, CDR1 is SEHNR and CDR2 is FQNEAQ (reference sequence). The CDR3 consists of 15 residues. Written as DNA, the CDR3 is TGTGCCAGCAGCTCAGCAGGGGGGGAAGGAAACACCATATATTTT. Translation: CASSSAGGEGNTIYF.

The CDR3 here is CAISDSIRSRGTIYF. The CDR3 DNA reads as TGTGCCATCAGTGACTCGATCAGATCAAGGGGCACCATATATTTT. The rearrangement links TRBV10-3 to TRBJ1-3, with TRBD1 as a possible D gene (5 bases). V was shortened by 3 bases and J by 9 bases, with 18 bases between the two germline ends. The germline CDR1 and CDR2 sequences are ENHRY and SYGVKD. This CDR3 contains 15 residues.

CDR3 sequence (DNA): TGTGCCAGCACTATCTCTGGAAACACCATATATTTT. It is translated as CASTISGNTIYF. The chain links TRBV6-1 to TRBJ1-3, with no clear D. Trimming took 7 bases from V and 0 from J, leaving 4 bases between them. There are 12 residues in the CDR3. CDR1 and CDR2 (germline): MNHNS, SASEGT.

This clone came up many times. Other DNA sequences in the same sample also yield this CDR3. The V gene is TRBV6-1, the J gene TRBJ2-7; D not certain. CDR3 length: 12 amino acids. The V gene lost 1 base and the J gene lost 9 bases, with 10 bases spanning the gap. CDR1 and CDR2 (germline): MNHNS, SASEGT. CDR3 in amino acids: CASSEGASVQYF. In DNA, the CDR3 is TGTGCCAGCAGTGAAGGGGCGTCGGTGCAGTACTTC.

The chain couples TRBV6-4 to TRBJ1-2; D remains ambiguous. V was pared by 6 bases and J by 0 bases, with 8 bases between. The CDR3 length is 13 residues. From germline, CDR1 is MRHNA and CDR2 SNTAGT. The CDR3 DNA follows: TGTGCCAGCAGGACGGCAACTAACTATGGCTACACCTTC. Protein product: CASRTATNYGYTF.

This clone was detected once. The gene calls are TRBV15 and TRBJ2-2; D assignment may be TRBD1 or TRBD2 (5 bases each). The ends were cut back, 0 bases at V and 3 bases at J, with 14 bases in the middle. The CDR3 spans 17 residues. From germline, CDR1 is LNHNV and CDR2 YYDKDF (reference sequence). This CDR3 is CATSRDTRGRDTGELFF. For the CDR3, the DNA is TGTGCCACCAGCAGAGATACTAGGGGTCGGGACACCGGGGAGCTGTTTTTT.

The V and J genes are TRBV27 and TRBJ1-4; no reliable D call. Germline CDR1 is MNHEY and CDR2 is SMNVEV (reference sequence). This CDR3 comprises 15 residues. The V end lost 6 bases, the J end lost 0 bases, and 11 bases lay between the germline ends. The CDR3 reads CASRTLITTNEKLFF. The DNA of the CDR3 is TGTGCCAGCAGGACACTTATAACAACTAATGAAAAACTGTTTTTT.

The chain has TRBV29-1 and TRBJ1-1; D is ambiguous. Trimming removed 4 bases from V and 3 bases from J, with 12 bases in between. The CDR3 spans 13 residues. CDR1 SQVTM and CDR2 ANQGSEA come from the germline V gene. CDR3 bases: TGCAGCGTTGGAGGGCAGACCTACACTGAAGCTTTCTTT. Its protein is CSVGGQTYTEAFF.

This clone has more than one count but fewer than ten. The chain recombines TRBV28 with TRBJ2-7; D may be TRBD2 (6 bases). The V end lost 5 bases, the J end lost 3 bases, and 17 bases lay between the germline ends. This CDR3 has 15 amino acids. Germline assignment: CDR1 MDHEN and CDR2 SYDVKM. In DNA form, the CDR3 reads TGTGCCAGCAGTCCAGTAGGGGTGGGAGGCTACGAGCAGTACTTC. This translates into CASSPVGVGGYEQYF.

This chain links TRBV5-5 with TRBJ1-2, with D perhaps matching TRBD1 (5 bases). V was clipped by 3 bases and J by 6 bases, with 15 bases between them. The CDR3 totals 14 residues. CDR1 and CDR2 from the germline V gene are SGHKS and YYEKEE (reference sequence). The CDR3 region is CASSSGPRGNGYTF. In DNA, the CDR3 is TGTGCCAGCAGCTCCGGGCCTCGGGGGAATGGCTACACCTTC.

With respect to this clone: This clone may be a read error of a much larger clone one base away. This chain connects TRBV28 to TRBJ2-2; 15 nucleotides agree with TRBD2. The CDR3 length is 16 residues. The V and J ends lost 6 bases and 7 bases, in that order; junction bases with no gene match: 6. Germline CDR1 MDHEN, CDR2 SYDVKM. The CDR3 DNA sequence: TGTGCCAGCAGCATCCCGGGACTAGCGGGAGGCGGGGAGCTGTTTTTT. As protein: CASSIPGLAGGGELFF.

The chain has TRBV10-1 and TRBJ2-1; 7 bases align to TRBD1. The trim removed 5 bases at V and 5 bases at J, leaving 6 bases unmatched. This CDR3 comprises 14 residues. Germline assignment: CDR1 WNHNN and CDR2 SYGVQD (reference sequence). This CDR3 is CASSKDRSNNEQFF. In DNA form, the CDR3 reads TGCGCCAGCAGTAAGGACAGGTCGAACAATGAGCAGTTCTTC.

The chain recombines TRBV19 with TRBJ2-2, with D possibly TRBD1 on 6 matching bases. The CDR3 has 18 amino acids. The germline gives CDR1 LNHDA, CDR2 SQIVND (reference sequence). V was shortened by 0 bases and J by 4 bases, with 18 bases between the two germline ends. CDR3 nucleotides: TGTGCCAGTAGTATAGATATTGTACTGGGGGCGAGCACCGGGGAGCTGTTTTTT. Residues: CASSIDIVLGASTGELFF. The full variable domain, with the rest looked up from reference TRBV19 and TRBJ2-2, is DGGITQSPKYLFRKEGQNVTLSCEQNLNHDAMYWYRQDPGQGLRLIYYSQIVNDFQKGDIAEGYSVSREKKESFPLTVTSAQKNPTAFYLCASSIDIVLGASTGELFFGEGSRLTVL.

V and J are TRBV5-4 and TRBJ2-3, with a possible D match to TRBD2 (6 bases). The V gene's germline CDR1 is SGHNT and CDR2 YYREEE (reference sequence). The CDR3 has 16 amino acids. Trimming left V 6 bases short and J 4 bases short, with 21 bases between. This chain's CDR3 is CASTEGRFRLADTQYF. The DNA for the CDR3 is TGTGCCAGCACAGAAGGGAGGTTCAGGCTCGCAGATACGCAGTATTTT.

The chain joins TRBV5-1 to TRBJ2-1, with no clear D. The CDR3 contains 14 residues. Trimming left V 6 bases short and J 10 bases short, with 20 bases between. CDR1 is SGHRS and CDR2 is YFSETQ in the germline V gene. The CDR3 loop reads CASNPGIPWGEQFF. The CDR3 bases are TGCGCCAGCAACCCGGGCATCCCGTGGGGAGAGCAGTTCTTC.

The chain's CDR3 is CASNPDSGALQTQYF. The CDR3 region has the DNA TGTGCCAGTAATCCAGACAGTGGGGCATTACAGACCCAGTACTTC. V gene TRBV19 combines with J gene TRBJ2-5; D perhaps matches TRBD1 (5 bases). Germline V lookup: CDR1 LNHDA, CDR2 SQIVND (reference sequence). With 7 bases removed from V and 6 bases from J, the gap between germline ends came to 21 bases. The CDR3 is made up of 15 amino acids.

The chain links TRBV27 to TRBJ2-7; weak D call: TRBD2 (5 bases). CDR1 and CDR2 from the germline V gene are MNHEY and SMNVEV (reference sequence). The V gene lost 5 bases and the J gene lost 5 bases, with 19 bases spanning the gap. CDR3 length: 15 residues. The CDR3 coding sequence is TGTGCCAGCAGTCCCTTTGGTGGCCTAGCCCACGAGCAGTACTTC. This sequence encodes CASSPFGGLAHEQYF.

The genes are TRBV4-1 and TRBJ2-7; 15 nucleotides agree with TRBD2. The V gene's germline CDR1 is MGHRA and CDR2 YSYEKL. V shed 4 bases, J shed 3 bases, and the junction held 4 bases outside the gene matches. The length of the CDR3 is 16 residues. CDR3 in amino acids: CASSPGLAGGIYEQYF. For the CDR3, the DNA is TGCGCCAGCAGCCCTGGACTAGCGGGAGGGATCTACGAGCAGTACTTC.

The rearrangement joins TRBV15 to TRBJ2-7; a weak D match, TRBD1 (5 bases). Germline V gene data show CDR1 as LNHNV and CDR2 as YYDKDF (reference sequence). There are 15 residues in the CDR3. V lost 0 bases, J lost 5 bases, and 14 bases lay in between. Here the CDR3 DNA reads TGTGCCACCAGCAGAGATCGGCAGGGTCGGGACGAGCAGTACTTC. It is translated as CATSRDRQGRDEQYF.

The sample holds a few counts of this clone. V is TRBV18 and J is TRBJ2-2; D is undetermined. Between the trimmed V and J ends, which lost 3 bases and 5 bases, there was a span of 10 bases. This CDR3 comprises 14 residues. Germline CDR1 reads KGHSH; CDR2 reads LQKENI. CDR3 nucleotides: TGTGCCAGCTCACCTTGGCAGGATACCGGGGAGCTGTTTTTT. It translates to CASSPWQDTGELFF.

As for this clone: In the same sample, other DNA sequences code for this CDR3. J is TRBJ1-5 and V is TRBV28, with D unclear. Germline lookup yields CDR1 MDHEN and CDR2 SYDVKM. Trimming removed 5 bases from V and 7 bases from J, with 9 bases in between. This CDR3 comprises 12 residues. CDR3 in DNA: TGTGCCAGCAGTCCCCCTGGGCAGCCCCAGCATTTT. This gives the protein CASSPPGQPQHF.

The V and J genes are TRBV6-5 and TRBJ2-3; no reliable D call. The CDR3 runs 11 residues. Trimming stripped 2 bases from V and 14 bases from J, with 11 bases between. Germline-derived CDR1 and CDR2 are MNHEY and SVGAGI. The CDR3 nucleotides read TGTGCCAGCAGTTACCAAGACCGGTGGTATTTT. Its protein product is CASSYQDRWYF.